This T cell receptor (beta chain) was sequenced for a study of blood T cells in healthy people across ages (dated by TCRdb to the mid-2010s). A note on the overall study: In model experiments, template switching captured about one uniquely barcoded TCR beta cDNA molecule for every two T cells. Age-related changes in TCR beta repertoire diversity were measured in the study by deep sequencing normalized with unique cDNA molecular identifiers. Four age groups were formed from the donors: young (average approximately 17 years), middle-aged (around 39), aged (roughly 59) and long-lived (about 80). To avoid experimental bias, donors of different ages were spread randomly across the sequencing lanes. Two additional independent replicas of 1 million unique cDNA reads from the same blood draw were analyzed for two donors (one aged 18 to 29 and one aged 80 or older). The investigation overall reported the following: A strong correlation was found between observed TCR beta diversity and the percentage of naive T cells measured by flow cytometry. As age increased, observed TCR beta diversity per million T cells dropped in a roughly linear way, and a significant reduction was already evident by age approximately 40. Bulk unsorted PBMC profiling prevented conclusive comparison of naive and antigen-experienced compartments. Because donor CMV infection status was unknown, age-related changes in expanded clonotypes were potentially confounded. Compared with the aged group, the long-lived group had more naive CD4+ T cells, fewer expanded clones and increased TCR diversity, suggesting age selection. Estimates of total diversity based on one million sequenced T cells were regarded as lower bounds and as underestimates.

The CDR1 and CDR2 encoded by the germline V gene are MNHEY and SVGEGT. V lost 7 bases and J lost 1 base; the stretch between them is 14 bases long. Including the terminal cysteine and phenylalanine, the CDR3 comprises 14 residues. The entry retains the CDR3 DNA only, 42 bases that are in frame from base 1. The roughly 42 donors, aged about 6 to 95 years, were systemically healthy Caucasian individuals from Russia. Roughly 9.5 milliliters of peripheral blood were drawn from each donor into EDTA-treated Vacutainer tubes. Ficoll-Paque density-gradient centrifugation was used to isolate PBMCs, with at least 6 million per sample. Total RNA, at least 6 micrograms per sample, was extracted from PBMCs with Trizol reagent. For every donor, flow cytometry on a PBMC aliquot measured the percentage of naive CD45RAhigh/CD27high T cells. Points on this clonotype: Its antigen is currently not known. No much larger clone exists at a distance of one base, and base qualities are not known.

The library was built by means of 5' RACE. A second PCR of about 6 to 11 cycles was performed with a sample-barcoded 5' primer and a J-beta primer mix. A template-switch 5' adaptor carrying 12 random nucleotides introduced a unique molecular identifier onto each TCR beta cDNA molecule. Each sample yielded at least 2.5 million CDR3-containing paired-end reads. All of the RNA was converted into first-strand cDNA using the Mint cDNA synthesis kit, with a TRBC-specific oligonucleotide serving as the primer. After uracil-DNA glycosylase treatment, a first 18-cycle PCR used universal primers M1SS and BC2_uni_R on all cDNA. Regarding the original processing steps: For normalization, 1 million high-quality reads were randomly selected from each sample, with every read carrying a distinct molecular identifier. Instead of being binned into consensus sequences, reads that shared molecular identifiers were thrown out. MiTCR, run with a Q25 quality threshold and the strictest error-elimination algorithm, handled CDR3 identification, clonotype clustering and error correction. A nonparametric unseen species model with Euler transformation was used to estimate lower-bound total TCR beta diversity. TCRdb took the public reads, trimmed them with fastp at Q25, ran MiXCR for clone calling and kept in-frame beta chains. Every entry covers one CDR3 protein and lists the most common genes and DNA from its rows. TCRdb's processing, not the authors', yielded these V and J calls. The sample table shows 1.5 million to 2 million distinct CDR3 sequences, and about two fifths are seen once. More than 20% of the sample rests with the top ten.

The chain links TRBV6-2 or TRBV6-3 with TRBJ2-7, with the D gene not clear enough to name. Sequences were obtained from blood. The TCR originated in a human donor in good health. CDR3 loop: CASTDLGLSYEQYF. The nucleotide sequence is TGTGCCAGCACCGACTTAGGCCTTTCCTACGAGCAGTACTTC.